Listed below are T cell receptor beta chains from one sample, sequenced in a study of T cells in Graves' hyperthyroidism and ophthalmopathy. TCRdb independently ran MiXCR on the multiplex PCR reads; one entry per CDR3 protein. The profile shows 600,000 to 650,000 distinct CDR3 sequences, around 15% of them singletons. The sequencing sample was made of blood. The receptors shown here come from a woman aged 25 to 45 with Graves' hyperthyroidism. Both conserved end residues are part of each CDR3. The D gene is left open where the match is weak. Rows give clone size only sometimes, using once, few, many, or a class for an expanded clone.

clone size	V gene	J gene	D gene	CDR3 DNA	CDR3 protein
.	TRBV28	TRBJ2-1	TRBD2	TGTGCCAGCAGTTTGGTTGGTCTAGCGGGAAGGGGTTACAATGAGCAGTTCTTC	CASSLVGLAGRGYNEQFF
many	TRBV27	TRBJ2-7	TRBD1	TGTGCCAGCAGTTTATCGATTTTGACAGGGGTCTCCTACGAGCAGTACTTC	CASSLSILTGVSYEQYF
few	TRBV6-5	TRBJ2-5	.	TGTGCCAGCAGTTACTCCACCGGATACCAAGAGACCCAGTACTTC	CASSYSTGYQETQYF
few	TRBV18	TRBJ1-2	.	TGTGCCAGCTCACCATCGAATACAGGGAGTGATGGCTACACCTTC	CASSPSNTGSDGYTF
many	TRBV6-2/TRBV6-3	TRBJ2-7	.	TGTGCCAGCACCCAAGGGCGTCTTCACTACGAGCAGTACTTC	CASTQGRLHYEQYF
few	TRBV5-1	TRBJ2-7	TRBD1	TGCGCCAGCAGCTGGGGGGGACAGGGGGACAGCGAGCAGTACTTC	CASSWGGQGDSEQYF
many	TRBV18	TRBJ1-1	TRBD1	TGTGCCAGCTCACCAATAGACAGGGGCCGGACTGAAGCTTTCTTT	CASSPIDRGRTEAFF
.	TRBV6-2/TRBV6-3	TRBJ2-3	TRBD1	TGTGCCAGCAGTTATGCTAGGACAGGGCTTACAGATACGCAGTATTTT	CASSYARTGLTDTQYF
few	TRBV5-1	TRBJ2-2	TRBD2	TGCGCCAGCAGCCGGGAGGGTTGGCCCGGGGAGCTGTTTTTT	CASSREGWPGELFF
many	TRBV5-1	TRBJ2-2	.	TGCGCCAGCAGGTGGGACTCTAACACCGGGGAGCTGTTTTTT	CASRWDSNTGELFF
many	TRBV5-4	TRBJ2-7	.	TGTGCCAGCAGCTTGGAGACGGGAGCGGCTTTATACCACGAGCAGTACTTC	CASSLETGAALYHEQYF
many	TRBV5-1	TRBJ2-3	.	TGCGCCAGCAGCTTGGCTGACACAACTAGCACAGATACGCAGTATTTT	CASSLADTTSTDTQYF
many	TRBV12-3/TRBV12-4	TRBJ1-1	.	TGTGCCAGCAGTTTACAGGGTTCCACTGAAGCTTTCTTT	CASSLQGSTEAFF
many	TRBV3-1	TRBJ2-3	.	TGTGCCAGCAGCCAAGAAAGACGAAACCCCACAGATACGCAGTATTTT	CASSQERRNPTDTQYF